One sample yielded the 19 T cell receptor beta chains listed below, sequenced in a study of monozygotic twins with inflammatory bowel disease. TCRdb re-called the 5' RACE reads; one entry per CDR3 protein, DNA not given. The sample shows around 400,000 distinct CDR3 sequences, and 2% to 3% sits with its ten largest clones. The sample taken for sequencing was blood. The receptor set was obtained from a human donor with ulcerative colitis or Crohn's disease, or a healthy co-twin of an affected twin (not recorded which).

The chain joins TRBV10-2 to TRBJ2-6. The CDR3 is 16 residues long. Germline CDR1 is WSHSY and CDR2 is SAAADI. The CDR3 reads CASSEGRLSGANVLTF.

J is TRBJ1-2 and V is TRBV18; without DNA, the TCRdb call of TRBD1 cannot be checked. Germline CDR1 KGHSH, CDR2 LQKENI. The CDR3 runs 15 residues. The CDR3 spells CASSPQTGGSYGYTF.

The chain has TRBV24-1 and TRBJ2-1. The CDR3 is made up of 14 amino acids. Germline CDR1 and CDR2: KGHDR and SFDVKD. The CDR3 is CATSDAFGNNEQFF.

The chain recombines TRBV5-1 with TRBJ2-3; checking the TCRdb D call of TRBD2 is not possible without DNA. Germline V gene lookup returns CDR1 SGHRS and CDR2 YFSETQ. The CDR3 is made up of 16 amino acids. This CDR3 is CASRSLTSGVGDTQYF.

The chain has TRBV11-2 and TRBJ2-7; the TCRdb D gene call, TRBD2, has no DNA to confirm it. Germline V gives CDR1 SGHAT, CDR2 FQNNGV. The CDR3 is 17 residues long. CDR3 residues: CASSLGDVGGLSYEQYF.

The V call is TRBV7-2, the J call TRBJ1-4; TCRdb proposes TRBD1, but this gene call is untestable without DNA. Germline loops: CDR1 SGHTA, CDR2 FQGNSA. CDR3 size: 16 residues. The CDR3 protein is CASSLDREGLNEKLFF.

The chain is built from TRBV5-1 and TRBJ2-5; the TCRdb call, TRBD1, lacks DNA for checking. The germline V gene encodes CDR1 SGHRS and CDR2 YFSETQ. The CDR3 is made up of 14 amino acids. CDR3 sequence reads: CASSSGDPKETQYF.

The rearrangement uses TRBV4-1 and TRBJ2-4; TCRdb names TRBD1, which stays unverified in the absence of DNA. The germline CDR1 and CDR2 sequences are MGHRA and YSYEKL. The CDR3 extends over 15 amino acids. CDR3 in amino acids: CASSQAWQGENIQYF.

The CDR3: CASSLNGGAGANVLTF. The chain couples TRBV5-1 to TRBJ2-6; TCRdb returns TRBD2, unconfirmable since there is no DNA. The length of the CDR3 is 16 residues. Germline lookup yields CDR1 SGHRS and CDR2 YFSETQ. The full variable domain, completed using reference TRBV5-1 and TRBJ2-6, is KAGVTQTPRYLIKTRGQQVTLSCSPISGHRSVSWYQQTPGQGLQFLFEYFSETQRNKGNFPGRFSGRQFSNSRSEMNVSTLELGDSALYLCASSLNGGAGANVLTFGAGSRLTVL.

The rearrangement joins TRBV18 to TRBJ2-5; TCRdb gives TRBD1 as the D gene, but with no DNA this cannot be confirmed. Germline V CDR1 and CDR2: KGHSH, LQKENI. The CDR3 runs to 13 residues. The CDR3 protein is CASSPGQGETQYF.

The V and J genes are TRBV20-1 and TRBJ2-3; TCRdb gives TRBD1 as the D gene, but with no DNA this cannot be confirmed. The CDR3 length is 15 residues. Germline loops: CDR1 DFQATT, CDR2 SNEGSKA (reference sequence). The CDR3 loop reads CSATPPGLRTDTQYF.

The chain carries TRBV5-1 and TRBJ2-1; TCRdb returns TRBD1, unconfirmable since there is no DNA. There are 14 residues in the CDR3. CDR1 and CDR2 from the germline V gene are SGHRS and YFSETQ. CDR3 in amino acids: CASSLRDRYNEQFF.

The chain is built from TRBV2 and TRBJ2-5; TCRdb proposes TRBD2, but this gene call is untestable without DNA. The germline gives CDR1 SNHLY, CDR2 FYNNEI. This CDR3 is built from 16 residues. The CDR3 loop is CASNLLAGGLGETQYF.

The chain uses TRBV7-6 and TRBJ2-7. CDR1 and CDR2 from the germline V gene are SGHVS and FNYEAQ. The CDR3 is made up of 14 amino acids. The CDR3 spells CASSLLFGSNEQYF. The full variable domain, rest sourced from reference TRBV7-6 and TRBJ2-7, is GAGVSQSPRYKVTKRGQDVALRCDPISGHVSLYWYRQALGQGPEFLTYFNYEAQQDKSGLPNDRFSAERPEGSISTLTIQRTEQRDSAMYRCASSLLFGSNEQYFGPGTRLTVT.

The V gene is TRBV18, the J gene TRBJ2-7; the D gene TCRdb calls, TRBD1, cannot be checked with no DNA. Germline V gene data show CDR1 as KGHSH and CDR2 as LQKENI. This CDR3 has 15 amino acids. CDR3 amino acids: CASSPGTGKAYEQYF.

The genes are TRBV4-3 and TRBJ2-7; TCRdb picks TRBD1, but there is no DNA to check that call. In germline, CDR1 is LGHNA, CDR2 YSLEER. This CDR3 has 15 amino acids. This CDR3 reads CASSRLGTGGIEQYF.

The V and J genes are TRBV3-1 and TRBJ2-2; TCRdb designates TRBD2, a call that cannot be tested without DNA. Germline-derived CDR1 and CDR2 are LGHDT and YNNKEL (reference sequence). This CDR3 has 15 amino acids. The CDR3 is CASSPSYEGSGELFF.

The CDR3 is CASSPWSLSYNEQFF. The chain has TRBV5-6 and TRBJ2-1. Germline CDR1 reads SGHDT; CDR2 reads YYEEEE. The CDR3 is 15 amino acids.

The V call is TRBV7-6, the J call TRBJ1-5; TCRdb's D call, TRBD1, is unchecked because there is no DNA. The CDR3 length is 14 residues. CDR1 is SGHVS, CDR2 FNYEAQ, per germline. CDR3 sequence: CASSLAYGGQPQHF. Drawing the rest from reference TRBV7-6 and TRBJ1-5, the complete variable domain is GAGVSQSPRYKVTKRGQDVALRCDPISGHVSLYWYRQALGQGPEFLTYFNYEAQQDKSGLPNDRFSAERPEGSISTLTIQRTEQRDSAMYRCASSLAYGGQPQHFGDGTRLSIL.